This T cell receptor beta chain is drawn from a study of CD8 T cells in ankylosing spondylitis. With molecular barcodes, quantitative 5'-RACE was used to make the TCR beta libraries. TCRdb re-called the 5' RACE reads with MiXCR, one entry per CDR3 protein. The table lists under 850,000 distinct CDR3 sequences, roughly 20% of them singletons. The CDR3 has 13 amino acids. The ends were cut back, 1 base at V and 7 bases at J, with 10 bases in the middle. To note about this clonotype: Its antigen is undetermined.

Study-wide results and limits: A TCR beta motif made of about 8 highly homologous variants seemed typical of ankylosing spondylitis blood.

The material sequenced was blood, either unsorted or a sorted T cell fraction (not recorded which). The sequence came from a male donor with ankylosing spondylitis. The chain carries TRBV12-3 or TRBV12-4 and TRBJ1-2, with TRBD1 as a possible D gene (5 bases). The CDR3 DNA reads as TGTGCCAGCAGTTTAGGGGGCAGCAGTGGCTACACCTTC. Residues: CASSLGGSSGYTF.